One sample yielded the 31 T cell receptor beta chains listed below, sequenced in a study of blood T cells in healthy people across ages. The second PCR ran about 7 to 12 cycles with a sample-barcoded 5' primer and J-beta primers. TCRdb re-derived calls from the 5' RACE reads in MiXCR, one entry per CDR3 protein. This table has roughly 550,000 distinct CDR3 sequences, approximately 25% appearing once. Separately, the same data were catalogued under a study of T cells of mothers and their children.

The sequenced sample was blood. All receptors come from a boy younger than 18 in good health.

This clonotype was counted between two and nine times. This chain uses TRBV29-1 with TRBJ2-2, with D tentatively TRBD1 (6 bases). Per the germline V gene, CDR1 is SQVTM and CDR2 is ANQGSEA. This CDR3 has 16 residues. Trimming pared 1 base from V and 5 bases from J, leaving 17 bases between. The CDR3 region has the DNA TGCAGCGTTGAAGGTCAGGGGCGTGGAAGGACCGGGGAGCTGTTTTTT. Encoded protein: CSVEGQGRGRTGELFF.

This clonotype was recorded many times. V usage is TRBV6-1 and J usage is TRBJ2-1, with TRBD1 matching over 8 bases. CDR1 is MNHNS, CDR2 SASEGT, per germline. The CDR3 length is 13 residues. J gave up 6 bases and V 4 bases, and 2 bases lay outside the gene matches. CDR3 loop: CASSATGANEQFF. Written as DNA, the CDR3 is TGTGCCAGCAGTGCGACAGGGGCCAATGAGCAGTTCTTC.

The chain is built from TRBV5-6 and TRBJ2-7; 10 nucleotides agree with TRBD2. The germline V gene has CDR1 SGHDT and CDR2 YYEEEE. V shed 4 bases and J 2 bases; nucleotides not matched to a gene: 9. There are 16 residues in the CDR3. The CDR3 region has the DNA TGTGCCAGCAGCCTGGTGACTAGCGGGCCGCCCTACGAGCAGTACTTC. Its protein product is CASSLVTSGPPYEQYF.

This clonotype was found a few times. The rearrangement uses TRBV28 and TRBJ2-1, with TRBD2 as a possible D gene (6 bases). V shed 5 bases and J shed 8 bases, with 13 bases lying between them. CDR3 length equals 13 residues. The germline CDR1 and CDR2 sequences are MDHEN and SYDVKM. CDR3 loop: CASSPGLRYEQFF. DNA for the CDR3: TGTGCCAGCAGTCCGGGACTCCGATATGAGCAGTTCTTC.

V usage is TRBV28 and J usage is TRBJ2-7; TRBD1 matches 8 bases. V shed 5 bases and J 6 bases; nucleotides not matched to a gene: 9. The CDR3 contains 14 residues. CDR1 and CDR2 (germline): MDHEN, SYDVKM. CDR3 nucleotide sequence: TGTGCCAGCAGTCCTACGATTACAGGGGGCGAGCAGTACTTC. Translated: CASSPTITGGEQYF.

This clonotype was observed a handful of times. The CDR3 protein is CASSFIGPQGGQYF. The DNA for the CDR3 is TGTGCCAGCAGTTTTATCGGTCCCCAGGGGGGGCAGTACTTC. The V call is TRBV12-3 or TRBV12-4, the J call TRBJ2-7; weak D call: TRBD1 (7 bases). The CDR3 has 14 residues. The ends were cut back, 3 bases at V and 9 bases at J, with 18 bases in the middle.

Here the CDR3 DNA reads TGTGCCAGCAGTTTAGAGCAGCCAGGGTCGAGGGAAAAACTGTTTTTT. It specifies CASSLEQPGSREKLFF. This chain uses TRBV28 with TRBJ1-4; D is possibly TRBD1 (5 bases). CDR1 and CDR2 (germline): MDHEN, SYDVKM. This CDR3 is built from 16 residues. V was cut by 2 bases and J by 8 bases, with 18 bases left in between.

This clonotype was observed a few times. The CDR3 region has the DNA TGTGCCAGCAGCTTGGAACAGCGGAAGATCACCGGGGAGCTGTTTTTT. As protein: CASSLEQRKITGELFF. V gene TRBV5-4 combines with J gene TRBJ2-2; TRBD2 is a possible D gene (5 bases). The germline CDR1 and CDR2 sequences are SGHNT and YYREEE (reference sequence). Between the trimmed V and J ends, which lost 0 bases and 4 bases, there was a span of 13 bases. The CDR3 loop spans 16 amino acids.

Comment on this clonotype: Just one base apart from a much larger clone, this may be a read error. CDR3 sequence reads: CASSLRADETQYF. The CDR3 bases are TGTGCCAGCAGTTTACGGGCAGACGAGACCCAGTACTTC. The chain recombines TRBV28 with TRBJ2-5; D remains ambiguous. The CDR3 runs 13 residues. V was shortened by 2 bases and J by 5 bases, with 9 bases between the two germline ends. Germline V gene data show CDR1 as MDHEN and CDR2 as SYDVKM.

CDR3 sequence reads: CSARDGGYEQYF. In nucleotides, the CDR3 is TGCAGCGCTCGGGACGGGGGATACGAGCAGTACTTC. The genes are TRBV29-1 and TRBJ2-7; tentatively, D is TRBD2 (6 bases). Trimming pared 7 bases from V and 4 bases from J, leaving 14 bases between. Germline CDR1 reads SQVTM; CDR2 reads ANQGSEA. The length of the CDR3 is 12 residues.

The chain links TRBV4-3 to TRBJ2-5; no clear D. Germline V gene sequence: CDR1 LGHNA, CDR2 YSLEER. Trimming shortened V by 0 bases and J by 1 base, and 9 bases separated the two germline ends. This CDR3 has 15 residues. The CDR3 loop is CASSQDRRSQETQYF. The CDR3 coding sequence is TGCGCCAGCAGCCAAGATCGCAGAAGCCAAGAGACCCAGTACTTC.

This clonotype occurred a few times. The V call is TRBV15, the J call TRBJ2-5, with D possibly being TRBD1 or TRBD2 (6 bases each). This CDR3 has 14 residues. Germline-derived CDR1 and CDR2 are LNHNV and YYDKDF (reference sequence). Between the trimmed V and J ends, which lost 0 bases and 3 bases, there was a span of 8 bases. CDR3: CATSRDRGEETQYF. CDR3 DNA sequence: TGTGCCACCAGCAGAGATAGGGGGGAAGAGACCCAGTACTTC.

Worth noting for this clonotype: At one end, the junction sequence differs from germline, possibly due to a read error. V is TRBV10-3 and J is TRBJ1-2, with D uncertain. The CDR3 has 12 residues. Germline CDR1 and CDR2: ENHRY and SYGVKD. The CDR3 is CVIRTANYGYTF. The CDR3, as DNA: TGTGTCATCCGGACCGCTAACTATGGCTACACCTTC.

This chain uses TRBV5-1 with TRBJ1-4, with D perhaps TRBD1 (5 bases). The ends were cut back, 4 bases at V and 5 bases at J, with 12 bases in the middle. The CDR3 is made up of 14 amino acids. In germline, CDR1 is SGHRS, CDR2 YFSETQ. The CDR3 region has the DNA TGCGCCAGCAGCCAGGGACGGTCCAATGAAAAACTGTTTTTT. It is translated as CASSQGRSNEKLFF.

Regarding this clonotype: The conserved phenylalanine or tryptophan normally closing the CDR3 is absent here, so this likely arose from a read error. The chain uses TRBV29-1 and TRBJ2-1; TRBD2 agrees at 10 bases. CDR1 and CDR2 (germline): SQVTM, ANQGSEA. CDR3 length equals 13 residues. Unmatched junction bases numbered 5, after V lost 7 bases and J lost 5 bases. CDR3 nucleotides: TGCAGCGCCTGGACTAGCGGCAACAATGAGCAGTTCTCC. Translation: CSAWTSGNNEQFS.

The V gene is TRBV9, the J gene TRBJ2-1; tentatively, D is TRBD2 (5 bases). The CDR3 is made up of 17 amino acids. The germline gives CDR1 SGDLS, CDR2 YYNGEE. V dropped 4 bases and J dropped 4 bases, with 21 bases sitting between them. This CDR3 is CASSRESGVGVYNEQFF. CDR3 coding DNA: TGTGCCAGCAGCCGAGAAAGCGGTGTTGGGGTTTACAATGAGCAGTTCTTC. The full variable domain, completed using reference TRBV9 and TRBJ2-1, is DSGVTQTPKHLITATGQRVTLRCSPRSGDLSVYWYQQSLDQGLQFLIQYYNGEERAKGNILERFSAQQFPDLHSELNLSSLELGDSALYFCASSRESGVGVYNEQFFGPGTRLTVL.

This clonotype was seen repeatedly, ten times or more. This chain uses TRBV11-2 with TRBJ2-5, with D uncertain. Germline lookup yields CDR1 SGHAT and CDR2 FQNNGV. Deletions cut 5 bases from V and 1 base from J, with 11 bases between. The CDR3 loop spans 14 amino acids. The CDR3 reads CASSPFTPQETQYF. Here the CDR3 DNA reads TGTGCCAGCAGCCCTTTTACTCCCCAAGAGACCCAGTACTTC.

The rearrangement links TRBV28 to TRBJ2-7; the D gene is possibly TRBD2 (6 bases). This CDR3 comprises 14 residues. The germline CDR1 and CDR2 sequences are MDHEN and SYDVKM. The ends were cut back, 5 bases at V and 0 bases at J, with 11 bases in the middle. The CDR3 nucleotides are TGTGCCAGCAGTAGTCCGACTAGCTCCTACGAGCAGTACTTC. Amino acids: CASSSPTSSYEQYF.

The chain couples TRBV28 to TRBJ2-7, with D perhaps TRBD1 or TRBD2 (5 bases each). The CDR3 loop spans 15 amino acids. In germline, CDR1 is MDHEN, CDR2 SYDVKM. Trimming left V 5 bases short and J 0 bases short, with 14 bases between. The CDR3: CASSIRDGRSYEQYF. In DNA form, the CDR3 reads TGTGCCAGCAGTATCCGGGACGGACGCTCCTACGAGCAGTACTTC.

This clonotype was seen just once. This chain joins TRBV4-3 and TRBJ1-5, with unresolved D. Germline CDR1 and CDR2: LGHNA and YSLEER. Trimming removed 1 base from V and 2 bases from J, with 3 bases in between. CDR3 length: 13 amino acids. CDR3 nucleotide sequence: TGCGCCAGCAGCCAAGCCCGCAATCAGCCCCAGCATTTT. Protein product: CASSQARNQPQHF.

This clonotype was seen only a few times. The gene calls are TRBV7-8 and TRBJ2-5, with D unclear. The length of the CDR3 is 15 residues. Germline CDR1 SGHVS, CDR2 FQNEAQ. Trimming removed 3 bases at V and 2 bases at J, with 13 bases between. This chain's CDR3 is CASSLSMGLQETQYF. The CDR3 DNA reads TGTGCCAGCAGCTTGTCAATGGGGTTGCAAGAGACCCAGTACTTC.

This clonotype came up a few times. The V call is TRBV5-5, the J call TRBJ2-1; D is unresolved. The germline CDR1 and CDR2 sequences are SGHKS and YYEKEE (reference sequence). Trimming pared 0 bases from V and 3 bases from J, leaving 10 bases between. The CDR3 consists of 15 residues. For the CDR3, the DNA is TGTGCCAGCAGCTTGGAGGACCCGCTCTACAATGAGCAGTTCTTC. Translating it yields CASSLEDPLYNEQFF.

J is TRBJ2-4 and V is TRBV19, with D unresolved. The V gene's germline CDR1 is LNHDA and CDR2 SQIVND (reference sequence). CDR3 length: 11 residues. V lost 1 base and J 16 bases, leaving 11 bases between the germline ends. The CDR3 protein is CASSIGPSRYF. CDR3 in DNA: TGTGCCAGTAGTATAGGACCCTCGAGATACTTC.

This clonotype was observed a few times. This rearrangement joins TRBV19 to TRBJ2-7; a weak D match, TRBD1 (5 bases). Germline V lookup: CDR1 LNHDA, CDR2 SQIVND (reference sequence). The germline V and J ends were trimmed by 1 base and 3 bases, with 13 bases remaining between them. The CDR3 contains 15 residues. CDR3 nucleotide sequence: TGTGCCAGTAGTATAGTTTGGGGCAGTTACTACGAGCAGTACTTC. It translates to CASSIVWGSYYEQYF.

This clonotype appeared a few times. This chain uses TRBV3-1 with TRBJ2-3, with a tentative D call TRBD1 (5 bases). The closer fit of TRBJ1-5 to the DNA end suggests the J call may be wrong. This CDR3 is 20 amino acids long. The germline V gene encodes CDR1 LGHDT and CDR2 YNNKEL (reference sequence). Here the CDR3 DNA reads TGTGCCAGCAGCCAAGATATTGGGACCCGGGCAGGGAGACGCACAGATACGCAGCATTTT. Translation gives CASSQDIGTRAGRRTDTQHF.

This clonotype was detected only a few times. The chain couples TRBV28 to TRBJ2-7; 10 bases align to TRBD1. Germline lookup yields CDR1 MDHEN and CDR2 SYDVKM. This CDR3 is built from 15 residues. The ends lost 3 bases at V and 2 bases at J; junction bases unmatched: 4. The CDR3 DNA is TGTGCCAGCAGTTTGCCCGGGACAGGGGCCTACGAGCAGTACTTC. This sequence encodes CASSLPGTGAYEQYF.

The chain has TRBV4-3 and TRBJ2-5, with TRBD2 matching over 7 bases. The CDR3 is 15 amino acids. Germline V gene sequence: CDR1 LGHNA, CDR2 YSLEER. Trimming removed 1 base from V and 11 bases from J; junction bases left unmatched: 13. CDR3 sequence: CASSQAGHSAGEQYF. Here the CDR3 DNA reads TGCGCCAGCAGCCAAGCCGGACACTCCGCGGGGGAGCAGTACTTC.

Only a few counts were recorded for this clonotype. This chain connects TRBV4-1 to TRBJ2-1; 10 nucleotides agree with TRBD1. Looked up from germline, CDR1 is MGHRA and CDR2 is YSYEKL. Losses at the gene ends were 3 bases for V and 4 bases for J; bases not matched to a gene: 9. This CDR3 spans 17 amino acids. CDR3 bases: TGCGCCAGCAGCCAGCTCACCGGGACAGGGGTTTACAATGAGCAGTTCTTC. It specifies CASSQLTGTGVYNEQFF.

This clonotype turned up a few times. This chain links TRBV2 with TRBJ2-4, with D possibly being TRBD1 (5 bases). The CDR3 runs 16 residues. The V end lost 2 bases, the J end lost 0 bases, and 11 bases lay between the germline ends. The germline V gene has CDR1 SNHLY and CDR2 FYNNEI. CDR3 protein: CASSEWGTVAKNIQYF. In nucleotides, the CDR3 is TGTGCCAGCAGTGAATGGGGCACCGTAGCCAAAAACATTCAGTACTTC.

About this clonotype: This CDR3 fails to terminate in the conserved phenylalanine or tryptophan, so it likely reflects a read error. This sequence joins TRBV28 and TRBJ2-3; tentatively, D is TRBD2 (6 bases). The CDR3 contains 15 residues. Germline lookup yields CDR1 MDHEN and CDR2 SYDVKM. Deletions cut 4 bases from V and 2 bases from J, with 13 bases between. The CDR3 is CASSSVRRVTDTQYL. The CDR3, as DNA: TGTGCCAGCAGTTCGGTCCGGAGGGTCACAGATACGCAGTATCTT.

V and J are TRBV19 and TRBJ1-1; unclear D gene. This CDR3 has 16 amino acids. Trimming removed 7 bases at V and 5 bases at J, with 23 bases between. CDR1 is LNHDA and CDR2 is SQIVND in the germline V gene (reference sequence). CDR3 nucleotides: TGTGCCAGTACACCCGGGAGGAAGCTTCCAGCGACTGAAGCTTTCTTT. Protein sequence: CASTPGRKLPATEAFF.